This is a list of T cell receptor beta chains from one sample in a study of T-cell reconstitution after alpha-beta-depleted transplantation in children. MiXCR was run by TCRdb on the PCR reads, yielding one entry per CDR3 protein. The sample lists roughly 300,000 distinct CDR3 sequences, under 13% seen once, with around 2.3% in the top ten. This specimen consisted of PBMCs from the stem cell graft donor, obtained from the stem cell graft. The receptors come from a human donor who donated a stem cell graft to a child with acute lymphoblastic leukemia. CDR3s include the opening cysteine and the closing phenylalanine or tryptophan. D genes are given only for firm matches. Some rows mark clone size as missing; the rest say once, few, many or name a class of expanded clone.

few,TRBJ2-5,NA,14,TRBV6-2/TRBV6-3,CASSYYGPQETQYF,TGTGCCAGCAGTTACTACGGGCCACAAGAGACCCAGTACTTC
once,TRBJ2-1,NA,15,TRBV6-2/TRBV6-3,CASSYRATNYNEQFF,TGTGCCAGCAGTTATAGGGCAACTAACTACAATGAGCAGTTCTTC
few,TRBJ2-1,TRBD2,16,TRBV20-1,CSARIRGRATYNEQFF,TGCAGTGCTAGGATACGTGGGAGGGCCACCTACAATGAGCAGTTCTTC
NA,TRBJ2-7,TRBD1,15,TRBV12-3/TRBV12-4,CASSPGGQGYYEQYF,TGTGCCAGCAGCCCAGGGGGACAGGGGTACTACGAGCAGTACTTC
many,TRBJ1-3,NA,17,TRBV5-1,CASSLDGRRSSGNTIYF,TGCGCCAGCAGCTTGGATGGGCGGCGATCTTCTGGAAACACCATATATTTT
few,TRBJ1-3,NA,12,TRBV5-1,CASSLDQNTIYF,TGCGCCAGCAGCTTGGATCAAAACACCATATATTTT
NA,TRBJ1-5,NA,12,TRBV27,CASSPHVKPQHF,TGTGCCAGCAGTCCCCACGTAAAGCCCCAGCATTTT
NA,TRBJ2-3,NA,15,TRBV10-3,CAIAFGEDFTDTQYF,TGTGCCATCGCATTTGGTGAGGACTTCACAGATACGCAGTATTTT
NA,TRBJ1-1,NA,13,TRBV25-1,CASSEYWNTEAFF,TGTGCCAGCAGTGAATACTGGAACACTGAAGCTTTCTTT
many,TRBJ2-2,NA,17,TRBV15,CATSRDRQAGVTGELFF,TGTGCCACCAGCAGAGATCGCCAGGCAGGGGTTACCGGGGAGCTGTTTTTT
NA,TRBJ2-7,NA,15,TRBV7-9,CASSLGPRSSYEQYF,TGTGCCAGCAGCTTAGGACCGAGGAGCTCCTACGAGCAGTACTTC
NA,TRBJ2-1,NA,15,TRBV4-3,CASSPQRIGRGEQFF,TGCGCCAGCAGCCCCCAGCGTATAGGGCGGGGTGAGCAGTTCTTC
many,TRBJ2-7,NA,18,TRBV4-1,CASSPRTISGMGIHEQYF,TGCGCCAGCAGCCCCCGGACTATTTCGGGCATGGGAATACACGAGCAGTACTTC
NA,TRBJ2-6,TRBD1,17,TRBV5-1,CASSSPGQDSGANVLTF,TGCGCCAGCAGCTCACCGGGACAGGACTCTGGGGCCAACGTCCTGACTTTC
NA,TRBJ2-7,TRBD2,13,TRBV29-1,CSVETGGSYEQYF,TGCAGCGTTGAAACGGGAGGCTCCTACGAGCAGTACTTC
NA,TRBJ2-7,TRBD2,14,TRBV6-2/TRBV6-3,CASSYWTSNSEQYF,TGTGCCAGCAGTTACTGGACTAGCAACTCCGAGCAGTACTTC
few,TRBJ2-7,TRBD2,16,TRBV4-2,CASSQTLAGVSNEQYF,TGTGCCAGCAGCCAAACTCTAGCGGGAGTTTCCAACGAGCAGTACTTC